The entry below describes one TCR beta chain. Using immunoSEQ multiplex PCR, the repertoire was profiled, and TCRdb retains in-frame clones only, with some absent. The sample has around 43,000 clones; approximately 85% are singletons. The data are from a study of blood T cell repertoires in COVID-19. Overall study: Sources were T cells, B-cell-depleted T cells, or PBMCs; the material itself was cDNA or gDNA.

The V segment lost 3 bases and the J segment 7 bases; nucleotides outside the gene matches: 12. The CDR3 spans 17 residues. The germline CDR1 and CDR2 sequences are KGHSH and LQKENI. This clonotype was sampled from a woman older than 75 with acute or convalescent COVID-19. This chain connects TRBV18 to TRBJ2-3; 11 bases are a match to TRBD1. Source material: peripheral blood. CDR3 nucleotides: TGTGCCAGCTCACCCGGGACAGGGGGGACAGCGTCAAATACGCAGTATTTT. Amino acid sequence: CASSPGTGGTASNTQYF.